The 27 T cell receptor beta chains presented below share a single source sample, sequenced in a study of cytomegalovirus exposure and HLA in healthy donors. Here immunoSEQ multiplex PCR was the method, and the copy in TCRdb shows in-frame clones only, minus some. The sample lists 95,000 to 120,000 clones, approximately 86% occurring once. The specimen sequenced was PBMCs. These receptors all stem from a woman between 18 and 29 years old in good health and CMV-seronegative.

J is TRBJ2-6 and V is TRBV9; D gene unclear. This CDR3 contains 15 residues. Trimming pared 3 bases from V and 2 bases from J, leaving 9 bases between. Germline V gene sequence: CDR1 SGDLS, CDR2 YYNGEE. The CDR3 coding sequence is TGTGCCAGCAGCGCTAAAATCGCTGGGGCCAACGTCCTGACTTTC. Its translation is CASSAKIAGANVLTF.

This clone turned up a few times. The J gene is TRBJ1-6, the V gene TRBV2, with 7 bases that match TRBD1. The ends lost 6 bases at V and 6 bases at J; junction bases unmatched: 8. The CDR3 loop spans 15 amino acids. Germline V gene data show CDR1 as SNHLY and CDR2 as FYNNEI. The CDR3 DNA sequence: TGTGCCAGCAGACCCCGGGGGACAGTTAATTCACCCCTCCACTTT. It yields the protein CASRPRGTVNSPLHF.

V is TRBV29-1 and J is TRBJ2-2, with TRBD2 identical over 12 bases. CDR3 length: 15 amino acids. Per the germline V gene, CDR1 is SQVTM and CDR2 is ANQGSEA. V shed 6 bases and J 5 bases; nucleotides not matched to a gene: 7. CDR3 amino acids: CSVATSGGGTGELFF. In nucleotides, the CDR3 is TGCAGCGTCGCGACTAGCGGGGGAGGGACCGGGGAGCTGTTTTTT.

J is TRBJ2-7 and V is TRBV13, with 7 bases identical to TRBD2. Germline V lookup: CDR1 PRHDT, CDR2 FYEKMQ (reference sequence). V lost 5 bases and J lost 6; bases outside the gene matches: 7. The CDR3 has 13 residues. The CDR3 DNA reads as TGTGCCAGCAGCCACGCCGGGGGGAGCGAGCAGTACTTC. As protein: CASSHAGGSEQYF.

The V and J genes are TRBV25-1 and TRBJ1-1; 7 bases are shared with TRBD1. CDR1 and CDR2 (germline): MGHDK, SYGVNS. Trimming took 4 bases from V and 5 from J; bases not matched to a gene: 7. The length of the CDR3 is 14 residues. The CDR3, as DNA: TGTGCCAGCAGTGCCCGACAGGGTTGGACTGAAGCTTTCTTT. The encoded protein is CASSARQGWTEAFF. Based on the CDR3 plus reference TRBV25-1 and TRBJ1-1, the full variable domain is EADIYQTPRYLVIGTGKKITLECSQTMGHDKMYWYQQDPGMELHLIHYSYGVNSTEKGDLSSESTVSRIRTEHFPLTLESARPSHTSQYLCASSARQGWTEAFFGQGTRLTVV.

The chain is built from TRBV28 and TRBJ1-1; D gene ambiguous. This CDR3 contains 12 residues. Trimming removed 8 bases at V and 0 bases at J, with 7 bases between. The V gene's germline CDR1 is MDHEN and CDR2 SYDVKM. The CDR3 reads CASSRMNTEAFF. CDR3 sequence (DNA): TGTGCCAGCTCCCGTATGAACACTGAAGCTTTCTTT.

The V call is TRBV30, the J call TRBJ1-6; 7 positions agree with TRBD1. The CDR3 is 18 amino acids. CDR1 GTSNPN and CDR2 SVGIG come from the germline V gene (reference sequence). V lost 4 bases to trimming and J lost 0 bases; unmatched junction nucleotides: 12. In DNA form, the CDR3 reads TGTGCCTGGATAGACCGGGACAGCCCCTTCTCCTATAATTCACCCCTCCACTTT. It encodes CAWIDRDSPFSYNSPLHF. Full variable domain (remainder filled in from reference TRBV30 and TRBJ1-6): SQTIHQWPATLVQPVGSPLSLECTVEGTSNPNLYWYRQAAGRGLQLLFYSVGIGQISSEVPQNLSASRPQDRQFILSSKKLLLSDSGFYLCAWIDRDSPFSYNSPLHFGNGTRLTVT.

The chain uses TRBV2 and TRBJ2-3; D unclear. Germline CDR1 reads SNHLY; CDR2 reads FYNNEI. The CDR3 is 14 amino acids. V lost 1 base and J lost 5, with 10 bases in between. The CDR3: CASSEGPGLDTQYF. The DNA for the CDR3 is TGTGCCAGCAGTGAAGGTCCGGGTCTAGATACGCAGTATTTT.

The chain carries TRBV27 and TRBJ2-7; 12 nucleotides align to TRBD2. CDR1 is MNHEY, CDR2 SMNVEV, per germline (reference sequence). After removal of 3 bases from V and 2 bases from J, the junction contained 2 bases not matched to a gene. CDR3 length: 15 residues. Here the CDR3 DNA reads TGTGCCAGCAGTTTTTCTAGCGGGGGGGCCTACGAGCAGTACTTC. Its translation: CASSFSSGGAYEQYF.

This clone was seen at least ten times. The rearrangement uses TRBV5-4 and TRBJ1-2; possible D gene TRBD1, 5 bases. V was clipped by 0 bases and J by 8 bases, with 14 bases between them. CDR1 and CDR2 (germline): SGHNT, YYREEE (reference sequence). The CDR3 loop spans 14 amino acids. The CDR3 region is CASSLGTTGWGYTF. The CDR3 DNA follows: TGTGCCAGCAGCTTGGGGACAACTGGTTGGGGCTACACCTTC.

The chain couples TRBV27 to TRBJ2-1, with TRBD2 identical over 7 bases. The V gene's germline CDR1 is MNHEY and CDR2 SMNVEV (reference sequence). V lost 3 bases and J lost 13; bases outside the gene matches: 9. The CDR3 is 13 residues long. This CDR3 reads CASSFTGRTRQFF. CDR3 coding DNA: TGTGCCAGCAGTTTCACCGGGAGGACTAGACAGTTCTTC.

In this sample, this clone turned up once. The chain has TRBV27 and TRBJ1-6, with D hard to call. V was clipped by 5 bases and J by 7 bases, with 15 bases between them. From germline, CDR1 is MNHEY and CDR2 SMNVEV (reference sequence). The CDR3 is 15 residues long. In DNA, the CDR3 is TGTGCCAGCAGTCCTTCCCGGTCCGGGAATTCACCCCTCCACTTT. This encodes CASSPSRSGNSPLHF.

This rearrangement joins TRBV15 to TRBJ1-3; D is uncertain. Deletions cut 0 bases from V and 0 bases from J, with 9 bases between. The CDR3 consists of 16 residues. Germline CDR1 LNHNV, CDR2 YYDKDF (reference sequence). CDR3 nucleotides: TGTGCCACCAGCAGAGATCTGGGCACCTCTGGAAACACCATATATTTT. This gives the protein CATSRDLGTSGNTIYF. The full variable domain, its missing parts supplied by reference TRBV15 and TRBJ1-3, is DAMVIQNPRYQVTQFGKPVTLSCSQTLNHNVMYWYQQKSSQAPKLLFHYYDKDFNNEADTPDNFQSRRPNTSFCFLDIRSPGLGDTAMYLCATSRDLGTSGNTIYFGEGSWLTVV.

The chain uses TRBV7-6 and TRBJ2-2; 9 bases are shared with TRBD1. This CDR3 spans 16 amino acids. Germline CDR1 is SGHVS and CDR2 is FNYEAQ. Trimming removed 0 bases from V and 6 bases from J; junction bases left unmatched: 5. The CDR3 DNA reads TGTGCCAGCAGCTTAGCGACAGGGGGTATTCCCGGGGAGCTGTTTTTT. It codes for CASSLATGGIPGELFF.

The count of this clone is one. The chain couples TRBV27 to TRBJ1-1; the match to TRBD1 covers 7 bases. CDR3 length: 11 amino acids. CDR1 is MNHEY and CDR2 is SMNVEV in the germline V gene (reference sequence). V dropped 6 bases and J dropped 6; count of bases not matched to a gene: 1. This chain's CDR3 is CASRQGPEAFF. The CDR3 nucleotides are TGTGCCAGCAGACAGGGGCCTGAAGCTTTCTTT.

The chain links TRBV5-4 to TRBJ1-3, with D unclear. Trimming shortened V by 1 base and J by 4 bases, and 12 bases separated the two germline ends. The CDR3 is 15 residues long. The germline CDR1 and CDR2 sequences are SGHNT and YYREEE (reference sequence). The chain's CDR3 is CASSLSSGPGNTIYF. The CDR3 DNA sequence: TGTGCCAGCAGCTTGTCCTCAGGTCCCGGAAACACCATATATTTT.

The chain employs TRBV9 and TRBJ2-3; 9 bases line up with TRBD2. Germline lookup yields CDR1 SGDLS and CDR2 YYNGEE. V dropped 4 bases and J dropped 1; count of bases not matched to a gene: 4. The length of the CDR3 is 15 residues. The CDR3 DNA sequence: TGTGCCAGCAGCCGGGGCGGGGGGGGCACAGATACGCAGTATTTT. Its translation: CASSRGGGGTDTQYF.

This chain connects TRBV16 to TRBJ2-1, with D maybe TRBD2 (5 bases). This CDR3 spans 15 amino acids. The germline V gene has CDR1 KGHSY and CDR2 FQNENV. V was trimmed by 1 base and J by 5 bases, leaving 12 bases between them. The CDR3 here is CASSQWVGRNNEQFF. CDR3 DNA: TGTGCCAGCAGCCAATGGGTGGGGAGAAACAATGAGCAGTTCTTC. The complete variable domain, with remaining parts taken from reference TRBV16 and TRBJ2-1, reads GEEVAQTPKHLVRGEGQKAKLYCAPIKGHSYVFWYQQVLKNEFKFLISFQNENVFDETGMPKERFSAKCLPNSPCSLEIQATKLEDSAVYFCASSQWVGRNNEQFFGPGTRLTVL.

The table lists this clone with a count of one. The chain links TRBV19 to TRBJ2-2; TRBD2 matches at 15 bases. The CDR3 is 19 residues long. From germline, CDR1 is LNHDA and CDR2 SQIVND (reference sequence). The ends lost 5 bases at V and 5 bases at J; junction bases unmatched: 12. The CDR3 reads CASSHHGLAGGRVTGELFF. In DNA, the CDR3 is TGTGCCAGTAGTCACCACGGACTAGCGGGGGGGCGAGTTACCGGGGAGCTGTTTTTT.

The rearrangement links TRBV6-1 to TRBJ1-2, with 7 positions matching TRBD1. Germline V CDR1 and CDR2: MNHNS, SASEGT. The CDR3 contains 14 residues. J lost 4 bases, V lost 7 bases, and 9 bases had no gene match. CDR3 sequence reads: CASTEGTVIYGYTF. The DNA for the CDR3 is TGTGCCAGCACCGAGGGGACAGTAATCTATGGCTACACCTTC.

V usage is TRBV2 and J usage is TRBJ1-1; no reliable D call. The germline V gene has CDR1 SNHLY and CDR2 FYNNEI. The CDR3 is 12 amino acids. The germline V and J ends were trimmed by 10 bases and 0 bases, with 9 bases remaining between them. The CDR3, as DNA: TGTGCCACCCCACGAGTGAACACTGAAGCTTTCTTT. This encodes CATPRVNTEAFF.

The chain carries TRBV9 and TRBJ2-3, with TRBD2 matching over 8 bases. The V gene's germline CDR1 is SGDLS and CDR2 YYNGEE. Losses at the gene ends were 5 bases for V and 3 bases for J; bases not matched to a gene: 8. The CDR3 spans 15 residues. DNA for the CDR3: TGTGCCAGCAGAACGGGGGGGAGAGAAACAGATACGCAGTATTTT. Protein sequence: CASRTGGRETDTQYF.

The chain has TRBV6-5 and TRBJ1-6, with D unresolved. The ends were cut back, 0 bases at V and 7 bases at J, with 10 bases in the middle. The CDR3 covers 15 residues. Germline CDR1 is MNHEY and CDR2 is SVGAGI. The CDR3 region has the DNA TGTGCCAGCAGTTACTCAGGAGAGACGAATTCACCCCTCCACTTT. It is translated as CASSYSGETNSPLHF.

The rearrangement uses TRBV11-1 and TRBJ1-2; 7 bases are a match to TRBD1. The V gene end was trimmed by 1 base and the J gene end by 0 bases; junction bases not matched to a gene: 2. The CDR3 is 15 residues long. Per the germline V gene, CDR1 is SGHAT and CDR2 is FQDESV (reference sequence). The chain's CDR3 is CASSLDGTANYGYTF. CDR3 in DNA: TGTGCCAGCAGCTTAGATGGGACAGCTAACTATGGCTACACCTTC. Full variable domain (remainder filled in from reference TRBV11-1 and TRBJ1-2): EAEVAQSPRYKITEKSQAVAFWCDPISGHATLYWYRQILGQGPELLVQFQDESVVDDSQLPKDRFSAERLKGVDSTLKIQPAELGDSAMYLCASSLDGTANYGYTFGSGTRLTVV.

This clone has just one count. The CDR3 region has the DNA TGTGCCAGCGGTGGGGAGCAAGAGACCCAGTACTTC. It yields the protein CASGGEQETQYF. The J gene is TRBJ2-5, the V gene TRBV6-5, with D possibly being TRBD2 (5 bases). The CDR3 consists of 12 residues. Germline CDR1 reads MNHEY; CDR2 reads SVGAGI. Trimming took off 8 bases at V and 2 bases at J, with 9 bases between the two ends.

The genes are TRBV10-1 and TRBJ2-2, with D perhaps matching TRBD1 (6 bases). The germline CDR1 and CDR2 sequences are WNHNN and SYGVQD (reference sequence). V was clipped by 6 bases and J by 3 bases, with 17 bases between them. This CDR3 is 16 amino acids long. DNA of the CDR3: TGCGCCAGCAGCCCCGGTGGGGGCGGGTACACCGGGGAGCTGTTTTTT. Its protein product is CASSPGGGGYTGELFF.

The J gene is TRBJ2-1, the V gene TRBV30; D is unclear. The V gene's germline CDR1 is GTSNPN and CDR2 SVGIG (reference sequence). The CDR3 is made up of 12 amino acids. V lost 0 bases and J lost 5, with 5 bases in between. CDR3 sequence: CAWSVQDNEQFF. The CDR3 DNA reads TGTGCCTGGAGTGTACAAGACAATGAGCAGTTCTTC. Together with reference TRBV30 and TRBJ2-1, the CDR3 gives the full variable domain: SQTIHQWPATLVQPVGSPLSLECTVEGTSNPNLYWYRQAAGRGLQLLFYSVGIGQISSEVPQNLSASRPQDRQFILSSKKLLLSDSGFYLCAWSVQDNEQFFGPGTRLTVL.